This T cell receptor (beta chain) was captured by sequencing in a study of T cells after posttransplantation cyclophosphamide. Losses at the gene ends were 0 bases for V and 2 bases for J; bases not matched to a gene: 3. The germline CDR1 and CDR2 sequences are KGHSH and LQKENI. The CDR3 totals 15 residues. The data were produced by immunoSEQ multiplex PCR, yet TCRdb's version contains in-frame clones alone and is incomplete. The sample has some 2,900 clones; 74% are singletons. Treatment was busulfan-fludarabine conditioning, a marrow graft, and cyclophosphamide on days +3 and +4. This clone was observed a few times.

This material consisted of PBMCs, taken after allogeneic stem cell transplant with posttransplant cyclophosphamide. The rearrangement joins TRBV18 to TRBJ2-7; 8 bases are shared with TRBD2. The clonotype was recovered from a female patient between 50 and 60 years old who received an allogeneic stem cell transplant from a related donor, was CMV-positive, and had no GVHD. Some T cells may be transferred from the graft donor. CDR3 residues: CASSPPTAGAYEQYF. The CDR3 DNA sequence: TGTGCCAGCTCACCACCTACAGCGGGAGCCTACGAGCAGTACTTC. Full variable domain (outside the CDR3, taken from reference TRBV18 and TRBJ2-7): NAGVMQNPRHLVRRRGQEARLRCSPMKGHSHVYWYRQLPEEGLKFMVYLQKENIIDESGMPKERFSAEFPKEGPSILRIQQVVRGDSAAYFCASSPPTAGAYEQYFGPGTRLTVT.